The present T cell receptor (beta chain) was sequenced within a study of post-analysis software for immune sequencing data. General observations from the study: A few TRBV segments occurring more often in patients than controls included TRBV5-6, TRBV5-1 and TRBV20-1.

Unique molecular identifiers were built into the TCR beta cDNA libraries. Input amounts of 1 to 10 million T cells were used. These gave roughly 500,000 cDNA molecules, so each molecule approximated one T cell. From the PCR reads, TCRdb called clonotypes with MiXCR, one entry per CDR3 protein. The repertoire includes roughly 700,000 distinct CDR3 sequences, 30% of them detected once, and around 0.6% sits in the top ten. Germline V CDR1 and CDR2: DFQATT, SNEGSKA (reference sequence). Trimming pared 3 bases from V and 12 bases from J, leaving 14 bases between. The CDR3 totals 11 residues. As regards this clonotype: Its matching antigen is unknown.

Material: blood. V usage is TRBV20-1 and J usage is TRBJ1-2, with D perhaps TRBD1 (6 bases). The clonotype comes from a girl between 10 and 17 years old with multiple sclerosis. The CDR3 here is CSASSGQRDTF. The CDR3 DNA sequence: TGCAGTGCTAGTTCGGGACAAAGGGACACCTTC.